The 31 T cell receptor beta chains below all came from one sample that was sequenced in a study of regulatory T cells in long-lasting Graves disease. Building of the TCR beta libraries involved iRepertoire HTBI primers and Arm-PCR of CDR3 regions. TCRdb independently ran MiXCR on the multiplex PCR reads; one entry per CDR3 protein. The data show 300,000 to 350,000 distinct CDR3 sequences, around a fifth seen once. Time point defined: persistent/refractory GD, antithyroid drugs over 5 years with positive TRAb. PBMCs were the source of the RNA used for TCR sequencing. Specimen: peripheral blood mononuclear cells (PBMCs), collected when the disease was refractory, from a patient treated with antithyroid drugs. The origin of the receptors is a female donor with Graves disease.

This clonotype was detected a few times. The gene calls are TRBV4-1 and TRBJ1-4, with a possible D match to TRBD1 (6 bases). The germline CDR1 and CDR2 sequences are MGHRA and YSYEKL. Trimming stripped 5 bases from V and 4 bases from J, with 20 bases between. The CDR3 is 17 residues long. CDR3 in amino acids: CASSSSPGQLFNEKLFF. The CDR3 nucleotides are TGCGCCAGCAGCTCATCTCCCGGACAGTTATTTAATGAAAAACTGTTTTTT.

The chain employs TRBV6-2 or TRBV6-3 and TRBJ2-7, with D maybe TRBD2 (6 bases). V was trimmed by 6 bases and J by 0 bases, leaving 21 bases between them. The CDR3 is 17 residues long. The germline V gene encodes CDR1 MNHEY and CDR2 SVGEGT. CDR3 sequence (DNA): TGTGCCAGCAGCCCTATGCCCGGGACTCGAAGCTCCTACGAGCAGTACTTC. Translation gives CASSPMPGTRSSYEQYF.

This rearrangement joins TRBV13 to TRBJ2-5; tentatively, D is TRBD1 (5 bases). CDR1 PRHDT and CDR2 FYEKMQ come from the germline V gene (reference sequence). With 3 bases removed from V and 4 bases from J, the gap between germline ends came to 21 bases. The CDR3 is made up of 17 amino acids. The CDR3 protein is CASSFKIGQGFGETQYF. The CDR3 nucleotides read TGTGCCAGCAGCTTTAAGATCGGCCAGGGTTTTGGAGAGACCCAGTACTTC.

The chain recombines TRBV5-1 with TRBJ1-3; TRBD1 might be the D (6 bases). The CDR3 runs 15 residues. Germline V gene sequence: CDR1 SGHRS, CDR2 YFSETQ. V was cut by 3 bases and J by 0 bases, with 10 bases left in between. The CDR3 DNA reads TGCGCCAGCAGCTATACAGGGCACTCTGGAAACACCATATATTTT. Translated, it gives CASSYTGHSGNTIYF.

The V gene is TRBV9, the J gene TRBJ1-5, with D possibly TRBD1 on 6 matching bases. Per the germline V gene, CDR1 is SGDLS and CDR2 is YYNGEE. Trimming cost V 0 bases and J 7 bases, with 11 bases left between them. This CDR3 comprises 14 residues. The CDR3 bases are TGTGCCAGCAGCGTAGGGGGGGCAGGGCAGCCCCAGCATTTT. It specifies CASSVGGAGQPQHF.

The CDR3 region has the DNA TGTGCCAGCAGCTTAGATTTTACGACTAGCACAGATACGCAGTATTTT. Amino acid sequence: CASSLDFTTSTDTQYF. The chain is built from TRBV11-2 and TRBJ2-3; D unclear. Trimming left V 0 bases short and J 0 bases short, with 10 bases between. Germline V CDR1 and CDR2: SGHAT, FQNNGV. The CDR3 spans 16 residues.

This clonotype was observed a handful of times. This sequence joins TRBV13 and TRBJ2-5; 10 nucleotides agree with TRBD2. Looked up from germline, CDR1 is PRHDT and CDR2 is FYEKMQ (reference sequence). Trimming at V came to 2 bases and at J to 7 bases, leaving 7 bases not matched to a gene. CDR3 size: 15 residues. The CDR3 spells CASSLPGTSEPTQYF. In DNA form, the CDR3 reads TGTGCCAGCAGCTTACCCGGGACTAGCGAGCCGACCCAGTACTTC.

This clonotype showed up just a few times. The chain couples TRBV9 to TRBJ1-2, with D maybe TRBD1 (6 bases). CDR1 and CDR2 (germline): SGDLS, YYNGEE. V was pared by 4 bases and J by 4 bases, with 14 bases between. The CDR3 consists of 14 residues. The CDR3 is CASSSRQDAYGYTF. CDR3 bases: TGTGCCAGCAGCTCTAGACAGGACGCCTATGGCTACACCTTC.

In this sample, this clonotype turned up many times. This chain joins TRBV7-3 and TRBJ1-2; 10 nucleotides agree with TRBD1. From germline, CDR1 is SGHTA and CDR2 FQGTGA. The V and J ends lost 5 bases and 7 bases, in that order; junction bases with no gene match: 7. The CDR3 is made up of 14 amino acids. CDR3 DNA sequence: TGTGCCAGCAGCACCGGGACAGGGGCCTTTGGCTACACCTTC. It is translated as CASSTGTGAFGYTF.

This clonotype appeared many times. The chain recombines TRBV20-1 with TRBJ1-2; 10 bases line up with TRBD1. The germline V gene encodes CDR1 DFQATT and CDR2 SNEGSKA (reference sequence). With 5 bases clipped from V and 8 bases from J, the junction kept 8 bases outside the gene matches. This CDR3 has 13 amino acids. The CDR3 DNA reads as TGCAGTGCTCTCCGGGACAGGGGAAGCGGCTACACCTTC. Translated, it gives CSALRDRGSGYTF.

This clonotype appeared many times. The chain joins TRBV12-5 to TRBJ2-2; D not certain. Trimming pared 0 bases from V and 6 bases from J, leaving 14 bases between. Per germline, CDR1 LGHNT and CDR2 FRNRAP. This CDR3 has 16 amino acids. The CDR3 DNA is TGTGCTAGTGGTTTGGTACGCAACCTTGTGGCCGGGGAGCTGTTTTTT. Protein: CASGLVRNLVAGELFF.

The sample holds a few counts of this clonotype. The rearrangement joins TRBV5-1 to TRBJ1-2, with 7 bases aligning to TRBD1. Per germline, CDR1 SGHRS and CDR2 YFSETQ. V trimming: 0 bases; J trimming: 8 bases; junction bases outside the gene matches: 7. The CDR3 length is 14 residues. The CDR3 sequence is CASSLVRQGSGYTF. The CDR3, as DNA: TGCGCCAGCAGCTTGGTCCGACAGGGTTCCGGCTACACCTTC.

This clonotype has a count of ten or more. The chain employs TRBV27 and TRBJ1-2; possibly TRBD1 for D (5 bases). CDR3 size: 10 residues. The germline CDR1 and CDR2 sequences are MNHEY and SMNVEV (reference sequence). V lost 7 bases and J lost 7, with 7 bases in between. The CDR3 sequence is CASMGTGYTF. The DNA for the CDR3 is TGTGCCAGCATGGGGACTGGCTACACCTTC.

This clonotype was seen more than once but under ten times. The chain is built from TRBV7-3 and TRBJ1-1; 9 nucleotides match TRBD1. CDR1 and CDR2 from the germline V gene are SGHTA and FQGTGA. The V segment lost 5 bases and the J segment 0 bases; nucleotides outside the gene matches: 28. The CDR3 contains 23 residues. The DNA of the CDR3 is TGTGCCAGCAGCCCTAAGGGGCAACCGGGACAGGGTTTCCCGCCTTTTCTGAACACTGAAGCTTTCTTT. Translated, it gives CASSPKGQPGQGFPPFLNTEAFF.

This clonotype showed up many times. The rearrangement uses TRBV3-1 and TRBJ1-5; no definite D call. The CDR3 extends over 14 amino acids. V gave up 0 bases and J gave up 3 bases, with 6 bases separating them. CDR1 and CDR2 (germline): LGHDT, YNNKEL (reference sequence). The CDR3 nucleotides read TGTGCCAGCAGCCAAGACAGCCTCAATCAGCCCCAGCATTTT. This sequence encodes CASSQDSLNQPQHF.

This clonotype was seen many times. The rearrangement links TRBV7-9 to TRBJ2-7; 9 bases align to TRBD1. V dropped 4 bases and J dropped 5; count of bases not matched to a gene: 12. Germline V gene data show CDR1 as SEHNR and CDR2 as FQNEAQ (reference sequence). The CDR3 loop spans 16 amino acids. CDR3 in amino acids: CASSSVTGTGSDEQYF. The DNA for the CDR3 is TGTGCCAGCAGCTCAGTAACCGGGACAGGGTCCGACGAGCAGTACTTC. Together with reference TRBV7-9 and TRBJ2-7, the CDR3 gives the full variable domain: DTGVSQNPRHKITKRGQNVTFRCDPISEHNRLYWYRQTLGQGPEFLTYFQNEAQLEKSRLLSDRFSAERPKGSFSTLEIQRTEQGDSAMYLCASSSVTGTGSDEQYFGPGTRLTVT.

The genes are TRBV11-3 and TRBJ2-7; the D gene is possibly TRBD2 (6 bases). CDR3 length equals 21 residues. Per the germline V gene, CDR1 is SGHNT and CDR2 is YENEEA. The germline V and J ends were trimmed by 5 bases and 8 bases, with 40 bases remaining between them. CDR3 in DNA: TGTGCCAGCAGCGAAGGGGTATCATCCAGGTCCCCCTTCGGGACTGCCCTCCAGCAGTACTTC. Its protein is CASSEGVSSRSPFGTALQQYF. Full variable domain (rest looked up from reference TRBV11-3 and TRBJ2-7): EAGVVQSPRYKIIEKKQPVAFWCNPISGHNTLYWYLQNLGQGPELLIRYENEEAVDDSQLPKDRFSAERLKGVDSTLKIQPAELGDSAVYLCASSEGVSSRSPFGTALQQYFGPGTRLTVT.

In its sample, this clonotype was seen many times. The chain couples TRBV28 to TRBJ1-1, with D perhaps matching TRBD1 (5 bases). The germline V and J ends were trimmed by 6 bases and 6 bases, with 17 bases remaining between them. The CDR3 totals 14 residues. The germline gives CDR1 MDHEN, CDR2 SYDVKM. The CDR3 DNA is TGTGCCAGCAGCCCGACTGGGGGGTTCTCTGAAGCTTTCTTT. This codes for CASSPTGGFSEAFF.

There are many counts of this clonotype. The V and J genes are TRBV12-3 or TRBV12-4 and TRBJ1-2; D unclear. This CDR3 comprises 14 residues. Trimming cost V 4 bases and J 8 bases, with 17 bases left between them. The CDR3 protein is CASSSGEISSGYTF. Written as DNA, the CDR3 is TGTGCCAGCAGTTCCGGGGAAATTTCCTCCGGCTACACCTTC.

In its sample, this clonotype was seen many times. J is TRBJ1-2 and V is TRBV5-8; perhaps TRBD1 as D (5 bases). V was clipped by 2 bases and J by 5 bases, with 10 bases between them. The CDR3 extends over 13 amino acids. Germline V gene data show CDR1 as SGHTS and CDR2 as YDEGEE. As DNA, the CDR3 is TGTGCCAGCAGCTTCGGGGCAGAGTATGGCTACACCTTC. Translated: CASSFGAEYGYTF.

CDR3 nucleotides: TGTGCCTGGAGTCGGGGGGCGCGGAGTGAGCAGTTCTTC. The encoded protein is CAWSRGARSEQFF. The rearrangement uses TRBV30 and TRBJ2-1; D may be TRBD2 (7 bases). Trimming took 2 bases from V and 9 from J, leaving 14 bases between them. CDR1 is GTSNPN and CDR2 is SVGIG in the germline V gene (reference sequence). This CDR3 is 13 amino acids long.

This clonotype has a count of ten or more. In DNA, the CDR3 is TGTGCCAGCAGTGAAGCCGGTATAGGCTACACCTTC. As protein: CASSEAGIGYTF. The rearrangement uses TRBV6-1 and TRBJ1-2; unclear D gene. The V end lost 0 bases, the J end lost 8 bases, and 7 bases lay between the germline ends. The CDR3 is 12 amino acids. Germline V gene lookup returns CDR1 MNHNS and CDR2 SASEGT.

This clonotype was seen a handful of times. V is TRBV30 and J is TRBJ1-1; D uncertain. CDR1 and CDR2 from the germline V gene are GTSNPN and SVGIG (reference sequence). There are 18 residues in the CDR3. This chain's CDR3 is CARSPGMGSYISNTEAFF. The CDR3 DNA reads as TGTGCAAGATCACCGGGGATGGGGTCTTACATTTCGAACACTGAAGCTTTCTTT.

This clonotype was found many times. The V call is TRBV19, the J call TRBJ1-1; unclear D gene. The CDR3 consists of 15 residues. With 0 bases removed from V and 1 base from J, the gap between germline ends came to 9 bases. The germline V gene encodes CDR1 LNHDA and CDR2 SQIVND (reference sequence). The CDR3 here is CASSIDPGRNTEAFF. CDR3 nucleotide sequence: TGTGCCAGTAGTATAGATCCCGGGAGGAACACTGAAGCTTTCTTT.

The table lists this clonotype with a few counts. The CDR3 region has the DNA TGCGCCAGCAGCCAAGTTGGCAGTACCGGGACCCAGTACTTC. This translates into CASSQVGSTGTQYF. J is TRBJ2-5 and V is TRBV4-1; D gene uncertain. Germline V gene lookup returns CDR1 MGHRA and CDR2 YSYEKL. The CDR3 is 14 residues long. Trimming pared 1 base from V and 7 bases from J, leaving 13 bases between.

This clonotype has only a few counts. This chain joins TRBV11-3 and TRBJ2-1; 7 bases agree with TRBD2. The CDR3 contains 16 residues. Germline V gene sequence: CDR1 SGHNT, CDR2 YENEEA. Losses at the gene ends were 0 bases for V and 1 base for J; bases not matched to a gene: 3. In DNA form, the CDR3 reads TGTGCCAGCAGCTTAGAGTGGGAGGGATCCTACAATGAGCAGTTCTTC. It specifies CASSLEWEGSYNEQFF. The full variable domain, with the rest looked up from reference TRBV11-3 and TRBJ2-1, is EAGVVQSPRYKIIEKKQPVAFWCNPISGHNTLYWYLQNLGQGPELLIRYENEEAVDDSQLPKDRFSAERLKGVDSTLKIQPAELGDSAVYLCASSLEWEGSYNEQFFGPGTRLTVL.

This clonotype was seen at least ten times. This rearrangement joins TRBV28 to TRBJ1-2; 7 positions match TRBD1. This CDR3 spans 14 amino acids. Germline V gene lookup returns CDR1 MDHEN and CDR2 SYDVKM. V was clipped by 6 bases and J by 8 bases; unmatched bases: 12. CDR3 protein: CASRQFGQAEGYTF. CDR3 DNA sequence: TGTGCCAGCAGACAATTTGGACAGGCGGAGGGCTACACCTTC.

V is TRBV10-1 and J is TRBJ2-1; weak D call: TRBD1 (5 bases). This CDR3 contains 15 residues. In germline, CDR1 is WNHNN, CDR2 SYGVQD (reference sequence). V lost 5 bases and J lost 8, with 19 bases in between. The DNA for the CDR3 is TGCGCCAGCAGTTCGTCCGATCGATTAGGGGATGAGCAGTTCTTC. It encodes CASSSSDRLGDEQFF.

This chain links TRBV2 with TRBJ2-1; D unclear. Trimming took off 3 bases at V and 3 bases at J, with 12 bases between the two ends. CDR3 length: 15 residues. Germline CDR1 SNHLY, CDR2 FYNNEI. CDR3 nucleotides: TGTGCCAGCAGTGAGGGTGCGTCCTTCTACAATGAGCAGTTCTTC. It codes for CASSEGASFYNEQFF.

This clonotype was detected a few times. The chain employs TRBV29-1 and TRBJ2-7; the D is unclear. The CDR3 covers 12 residues. V lost 0 bases and J 3 bases, leaving 6 bases between the germline ends. Germline CDR1 and CDR2: SQVTM and ANQGSEA. The CDR3 region is CSVEDGVYEQYF. In DNA form, the CDR3 reads TGCAGCGTTGAAGATGGAGTCTACGAGCAGTACTTC.

This clonotype has at least ten counts. The rearrangement links TRBV29-1 to TRBJ1-2, with 8 bases identical to TRBD1. The J segment lost 3 bases and the V segment lost 6 bases, leaving 6 bases of the junction unmatched. The CDR3 is 13 residues long. Germline V gives CDR1 SQVTM, CDR2 ANQGSEA. The chain's CDR3 is CSVGDRRDYGYTF. The DNA of the CDR3 is TGCAGCGTCGGGGACAGGCGCGACTATGGCTACACCTTC.